Listed below are T cell receptor beta chains from one sample, sequenced in a study of blood T cell repertoires in COVID-19. Clones were read by immunoSEQ multiplex PCR, and TCRdb kept only the in-frame ones, dropping some. The sample contains about 66,000 clones, about four fifths of which appear only once. The sample taken for sequencing was peripheral blood. Source of these receptors: a human donor in a cohort sampled during active COVID-19. Each CDR3 is given with its conserved first and last residue. The D gene is left open where the match is weak. Clone size is not always given. Where it is, it says once, few, many or a class for expanded clones.

d_call clone_size j_call v_call cdr3_nt cdr3_aa
- once TRBJ1-5 TRBV6-5 TGTGCCAGCACCCTAGAGGGCAATCAGCCCCAGCATTTT CASTLEGNQPQHF
TRBD2 - TRBJ2-6 TRBV7-9 TGTGCCAGCAGCTTAGGCGGGAGTACCTTTGGGGCCAACGTCCTGACTTTC CASSLGGSTFGANVLTF
TRBD2 - TRBJ2-3 TRBV5-1 TGCGCCAGCAAAACCGGGAGCGGGGGCACAGATACGCAGTATTTT CASKTGSGGTDTQYF
- - TRBJ1-1 TRBV4-3 TGCGCCAGCAGCCAAGATAATTCGGGAAACACTGAAGCTTTCTTT CASSQDNSGNTEAFF
TRBD2 - TRBJ2-7 TRBV7-2 TGTGCCAGCAGCGGAAGACTAGCGGGAGGGTCCGAGCAGTACTTC CASSGRLAGGSEQYF
TRBD2 - TRBJ2-5 TRBV7-2 TGTGCCAGCAGCTTAGGCGTCGTTGCGCGGGGGGAGACCCAGTACTTC CASSLGVVARGETQYF
- - TRBJ1-1 TRBV5-5 TGTGCCAGCAGCCCGAGGGTTTACTCTGAAGCTTTCTTT CASSPRVYSEAFF
- - TRBJ2-7 TRBV4-2 TGTGCCAGCAGCATACTATCAGAGGGAATCGCCTACGAGCAGTACTTC CASSILSEGIAYEQYF
- - TRBJ2-3 TRBV15 TGTGCCACCAGCAGAGGGGGCGGCAGCACAGATACGCAGTATTTT CATSRGGGSTDTQYF
TRBD1 few TRBJ1-4 TRBV24-1 TGTGCCACCAGTGGGACAGGGGGCAATGAAAAACTGTTTTTT CATSGTGGNEKLFF
- - TRBJ2-7 TRBV11-2 TGTGCCAGCAGCTTAGGGACTATGGGCTACGAGCAGTACTTC CASSLGTMGYEQYF
TRBD2 - TRBJ2-5 TRBV24-1 TGTGCCACCAGTGATTCATCCGTAGCGGGAGTAGGAGAGACCCAGTACTTC CATSDSSVAGVGETQYF
- - TRBJ1-3 TRBV7-2 TGTGCCAGCAGCACGGACAGAGGAAACACCATATATTTT CASSTDRGNTIYF
- - TRBJ2-2 TRBV7-9 TGTGCCAGCAGCTTCGGACAGACGAACACCGGGGAGCTGTTTTTT CASSFGQTNTGELFF
- once TRBJ2-3 TRBV7-9 TGTGCCAGCAGGATGCGGGACGTGGCCGCAGATACGCAGTATTTT CASRMRDVAADTQYF
- few TRBJ2-7 TRBV7-6 TGTGCCAGCAGCTTGACAGGGGGGCGGGAGGCCTACGAGCAGTACTTC CASSLTGGREAYEQYF
- - TRBJ1-2 TRBV24-1 TGTGCCACCTCCACAGGGAACTATGGCTACACCTTC CATSTGNYGYTF
TRBD2 - TRBJ2-7 TRBV5-1 TGCGCCAGCAGCTTTCGGCTAGCGGGAGGGTCCTACGAGCAGTACTTC CASSFRLAGGSYEQYF
- - TRBJ2-1 TRBV28 TGTGCCAGCAGTAGTCCCAGGCTAGCGGGCCCAGGGGGGTTCTTC CASSSPRLAGPGGFF
- - TRBJ2-7 TRBV6-5 TGTGCCAGCAGTTACCCCCAGGGGAATACCTACGAGCAGTACTTC CASSYPQGNTYEQYF
- - TRBJ2-7 TRBV10-1 TGCGCCAGCAGTGTCAGGGCCGTGTACGAGCAGTACTTC CASSVRAVYEQYF
- - TRBJ1-4 TRBV12-3/TRBV12-4 TGTGCCAGCAGTCCACAGGGAAAACTGTTTTTT CASSPQGKLFF
TRBD2 - TRBJ2-7 TRBV27 TGTGCCAGCAGTTGGTCGACTAGCGGGAGCTCCTACGAGCAGTACTTC CASSWSTSGSSYEQYF
TRBD1 - TRBJ2-7 TRBV9 TGTGCCAGCAGCGTAGGACAGGGGCAAGGCGAGCAGTACTTC CASSVGQGQGEQYF
TRBD1 - TRBJ2-7 TRBV5-4 TGTGCCAGCAGCCCGGGACAGTTACACTACGAGCAGTACTTC CASSPGQLHYEQYF
- - TRBJ1-2 TRBV10-3 TGTGCCATCAGTGAAGGTCAGGGCACCAGTAACTCCTATGGCTACACCTTC CAISEGQGTSNSYGYTF
- - TRBJ1-4 TRBV5-1 TGCGCCAGCAGCTTGGGGGTGCGGCAGGGAAATGAAAAACTGTTTTTT CASSLGVRQGNEKLFF
TRBD2 - TRBJ2-7 TRBV7-2 TGTGCCAGCGGGTTAGCGGGAGAACGCGAGCAGTACTTC CASGLAGEREQYF
TRBD2 - TRBJ2-1 TRBV27 TGTGCCAGCAGCCTAGCGGGGGAGTACAATGAGCAGTTCTTC CASSLAGEYNEQFF
- - TRBJ2-2 TRBV11-2 TGTGCCAGCAGCCCAGGACAGGGAGGGACCGGGGAGCTGTTTTTT CASSPGQGGTGELFF
- - TRBJ2-1 TRBV4-2 TGTGCCAGCAGCCCGGAGGAGGGGACGAGCTCCTACAATGAGCAGTTCTTC CASSPEEGTSSYNEQFF
TRBD1 - TRBJ1-2 TRBV7-9 TGTGCCAGCAGCTTAGGGGAGGGGTTTCCGGGACAGGGGAACTATGGCTACACCTTC CASSLGEGFPGQGNYGYTF
- - TRBJ1-5 TRBV2 TGTGCCAGCAGTGCAGGGAACAATCAGCCCCAGCATTTT CASSAGNNQPQHF
- few TRBJ2-1 TRBV20-1 TGCAGTGCTAGAGTCGAGGTGAAGCAGTTCTTC CSARVEVKQFF
- many TRBJ1-6 TRBV7-9 TGTGCCAGCAGCTTAGGTTTCGGGAATTCACCCCTCCACTTT CASSLGFGNSPLHF